What follows are 14 T cell receptor beta chains derived from one specimen sequenced in a study of beta chain features in type 1 diabetes. Every bit of the isolated RNA underwent reverse transcription, so sequencing read expressed TCRB transcripts. Clones were sequenced by immunoSEQ multiplex PCR, and TCRdb holds only the in-frame ones, with some missing. Of hundreds of thousands of clones in the sample, around 15% were seen once. The sequenced sample was naive CD4+ T cells from blood. These TCRs come from a man in his late teens or twenties in good health.

This clone was observed a few times. This specimen includes other DNA sequences encoding the same CDR3. This chain joins TRBV9 and TRBJ2-1; TRBD2 matches at 9 bases. The CDR3 runs to 15 residues. J gave up 2 bases and V 0 bases, and 0 bases lay outside the gene matches. CDR1 and CDR2 from the germline V gene are SGDLS and YYNGEE. CDR3 DNA: TGTGCCAGCAGCGTAGCTAGCGGGACCTACAATGAGCAGTTCTTC. Translation gives CASSVASGTYNEQFF.

This clone was seen a handful of times. The chain is built from TRBV6-6 and TRBJ2-3; possible D gene TRBD1, 5 bases. The CDR3 runs 15 residues. Trimming took off 6 bases at V and 0 bases at J, with 13 bases between the two ends. Germline V gene sequence: CDR1 MNHNY, CDR2 SVGAGI (reference sequence). DNA of the CDR3: TGTGCCAGCAGGCTCAGTGGGGCTAGCACAGATACGCAGTATTTT. It is translated as CASRLSGASTDTQYF.

The chain couples TRBV4-3 to TRBJ2-3; unclear D gene. Germline V gene data show CDR1 as LGHNA and CDR2 as YSLEER. This CDR3 is built from 15 residues. Trimming stripped 0 bases from V and 1 base from J, with 8 bases between. In DNA, the CDR3 is TGCGCCAGCAGCCAAGAGGCAGGTCGCACAGATACGCAGTATTTT. Translating gives CASSQEAGRTDTQYF.

This clone was found a few times. The chain is built from TRBV29-1 and TRBJ1-6; 9 nucleotides line up with TRBD1. Trimming at V came to 1 base and at J to 6 bases, leaving 7 bases not matched to a gene. The CDR3 contains 16 residues. Germline CDR1 and CDR2: SQVTM and ANQGSEA. DNA for the CDR3: TGCAGCGTTGAAGTGACAGGGGGTGGCGGTAATTCACCCCTCCACTTT. The encoded protein is CSVEVTGGGGNSPLHF.

In its sample, this clone was seen a few times. V and J are TRBV25-1 and TRBJ2-7; TRBD2 aligns across 13 bases. The CDR3 sequence is 17 residues long. J lost 5 bases, V lost 8 bases, and 15 bases had no gene match. Germline-derived CDR1 and CDR2 are MGHDK and SYGVNS. The CDR3 reads CASPCPGTSGNDDEQYF. The CDR3 coding sequence is TGTGCCAGCCCCTGCCCCGGGACTAGCGGGAACGACGACGAGCAGTACTTC.

This clone was picked up a small number of times. This chain connects TRBV11-3 to TRBJ2-1, with D uncertain. The germline V and J ends were trimmed by 1 base and 10 bases, with 11 bases remaining between them. The CDR3 contains 13 residues. Germline values: CDR1 SGHNT, CDR2 YENEEA. CDR3 nucleotide sequence: TGTGCCAGCAGCTTAGGACAAGCTCTGGAGCAGTTCTTC. Its translation is CASSLGQALEQFF.

This clone was detected a few times. The chain has TRBV4-3 and TRBJ2-1, with D perhaps TRBD2 (7 bases). This CDR3 is built from 14 residues. The V end was cut by 1 base, the J end by 6 bases, with 10 bases between. Looked up from germline, CDR1 is LGHNA and CDR2 is YSLEER. The CDR3 here is CASSQVRGANEQFF. CDR3 coding DNA: TGCGCCAGCAGCCAAGTTCGGGGGGCCAATGAGCAGTTCTTC.

The chain employs TRBV18 and TRBJ2-7; tentatively, D is TRBD2 (5 bases). Trimming removed 6 bases at V and 12 bases at J, with 27 bases between. The germline CDR1 and CDR2 sequences are KGHSH and LQKENI. This CDR3 contains 15 residues. CDR3 loop: CASSPAEARPSSWYF. CDR3 bases: TGTGCCAGCTCCCCCGCGGAGGCCCGACCTTCTTCGTGGTACTTC.

V gene TRBV28 combines with J gene TRBJ2-5, with a weak D call TRBD1 (8 bases). Trimming left V 6 bases short and J 2 bases short, with 16 bases between. This CDR3 is built from 15 residues. Germline V gene data show CDR1 as MDHEN and CDR2 as SYDVKM. The CDR3 DNA reads as TGTGCCAGCAGACCGGACAGGGAGGGGCAAGAGACCCAGTACTTC. This gives the protein CASRPDREGQETQYF.

This clone has just a few counts. This chain connects TRBV9 to TRBJ2-1; TRBD1 agrees at 9 bases. The CDR3 is made up of 15 amino acids. CDR1 and CDR2 from the germline V gene are SGDLS and YYNGEE. Trimming removed 2 bases from V and 8 bases from J; junction bases left unmatched: 8. The CDR3 DNA reads TGTGCCAGCAGCGTGGCACAGGGGGCCGGGGATGAGCAGTTCTTC. Residues: CASSVAQGAGDEQFF.

The chain links TRBV5-1 to TRBJ2-1; possibly TRBD1 for D (6 bases). The CDR3 contains 14 residues. Germline V gene lookup returns CDR1 SGHRS and CDR2 YFSETQ. V lost 1 base and J lost 2, with 7 bases in between. DNA of the CDR3: TGCGCCAGCAGCTTGACAGGGACCTACAATGAGCAGTTCTTC. It translates to CASSLTGTYNEQFF.

This chain joins TRBV7-8 and TRBJ1-1, with a weak D call TRBD1 (6 bases). The CDR3 has 13 residues. Trimming shortened V by 5 bases and J by 2 bases, and 9 bases separated the two germline ends. Germline V CDR1 and CDR2: SGHVS, FQNEAQ. CDR3 coding DNA: TGTGCCAGCAGCCGACAGGAAAACACTGAAGCTTTCTTT. This codes for CASSRQENTEAFF. The variable domain in full, completed from reference TRBV7-8 and TRBJ1-1, reads GAGVSQSPRYKVAKRGQDVALRCDPISGHVSLFWYQQALGQGPEFLTYFQNEAQLDKSGLPSDRFFAERPEGSVSTLKIQRTQQEDSAVYLCASSRQENTEAFFGQGTRLTVV.

This clone showed up just a few times. This chain connects TRBV7-2 to TRBJ1-5; 12 bases agree with TRBD1. In germline, CDR1 is SGHTA, CDR2 FQGNSA. This CDR3 region has 16 residues. J lost 6 bases, V lost 5 bases, and 8 bases had no gene match. The CDR3 here is CASSPSGTGGGQPQHF. In DNA, the CDR3 is TGTGCCAGCAGCCCGTCCGGGACAGGGGGCGGTCAGCCCCAGCATTTT. The whole variable domain, filled in from reference TRBV7-2 and TRBJ1-5, reads GAGVSQSPSNKVTEKGKDVELRCDPISGHTALYWYRQSLGQGLEFLIYFQGNSAPDKSGLPSDRFSAERTGGSVSTLTIQRTQQEDSAVYLCASSPSGTGGGQPQHFGDGTRLSIL.

The rearrangement uses TRBV7-9 and TRBJ1-1; TRBD1 is a possible D gene (5 bases). Between the trimmed V and J ends, which lost 0 bases and 3 bases, there was a span of 8 bases. This CDR3 is 14 amino acids long. Looked up from germline, CDR1 is SEHNR and CDR2 is FQNEAQ (reference sequence). The CDR3 is CASSLASGHTEAFF. The CDR3 DNA sequence: TGTGCCAGCAGCTTAGCATCGGGACACACTGAAGCTTTCTTT. Filled out from reference TRBV7-9 and TRBJ1-1, the complete variable domain reads DTGVSQNPRHKITKRGQNVTFRCDPISEHNRLYWYRQTLGQGPEFLTYFQNEAQLEKSRLLSDRFSAERPKGSFSTLEIQRTEQGDSAMYLCASSLASGHTEAFFGQGTRLTVV.